These T cell receptor beta chains were read from a single sample in a study of tissue T cells after allogeneic stem cell transplantation. Data came from immunoSEQ multiplex PCR; TCRdb stores just in-frame clones and leaves some out. The sample contains some 28,000 clones, approximately 85% of which appear only once. The material was blood, obtained before transplantation. The receptors here all came from a woman aged 18-49 years who later had graft-versus-host disease after an allogeneic stem cell transplant. Each CDR3 is given with its conserved first and last residue. A D gene is named only where the DNA matches it firmly. Not every row has a clone size; where given, it reads once, few, many or a size class.

. | TRBJ2-1 | TRBV15 | . | TGTGCCACCAGCGCCAGGGGGGCAGGTGAGCAGTTCTTC | CATSARGAGEQFF
. | TRBJ2-1 | TRBV7-2 | . | TGTGCCAGCAGCTTAGTAGCAGATTTAACCAATGAGCAGTTCTTC | CASSLVADLTNEQFF
. | TRBJ2-4 | TRBV21-1 | . | TGTGCCAGCAGAAGGGGCCCCCGGAGGGATCGAGCCAAAAACATTCAGTACTTC | CASRRGPRRDRAKNIQYF
. | TRBJ1-1 | TRBV6-5 | TRBD1 | TGTGCCAGCAGTTACGGGCCTGGGACAGACACTGAAGCTTTCTTT | CASSYGPGTDTEAFF
. | TRBJ1-1 | TRBV27 | TRBD1 | TGTGCCAGCAGTCCTTACAGGGGTATGAACACTGAAGCTTTCTTT | CASSPYRGMNTEAFF
. | TRBJ2-7 | TRBV15 | . | TGTGCCACCAGCAGAGTCAGGGGTCCCCACGAGCAGTACTTC | CATSRVRGPHEQYF
. | TRBJ1-5 | TRBV10-3 | . | TGTGCCATCAGTGAGTCAAGCAATCAGCCCCAGCATTTT | CAISESSNQPQHF
. | TRBJ1-1 | TRBV19 | TRBD1 | TGTGCCAGTAGTATGGGACAGGGGTGGACTGAAGCTTTCTTT | CASSMGQGWTEAFF
. | TRBJ1-2 | TRBV7-6 | TRBD1 | TGTGCCAGCAGCTTAGGTACAGGGGCTAACTATGGCTACACCTTC | CASSLGTGANYGYTF
. | TRBJ2-3 | TRBV6-2/TRBV6-3 | . | TGTGCCAGCAGGCCTCCCGGGGGGCAAGATACGCAGTATTTT | CASRPPGGQDTQYF
. | TRBJ2-2 | TRBV7-2 | . | TGTGCCAGCAGCTTGGGGCGGGATCTGGGGGAGCTGTTTTTT | CASSLGRDLGELFF
. | TRBJ1-4 | TRBV27 | . | TGTGCCAGCAGTTTACTCGTTTCGGGATGGAGGGAAAAACTGTTTTTT | CASSLLVSGWREKLFF
few | TRBJ2-3 | TRBV19 | TRBD2 | TGTGCCAGTAGTCCCCAGGTAGCGGGAGGAGGAGATACGCAGTATTTT | CASSPQVAGGGDTQYF
. | TRBJ2-1 | TRBV5-4 | TRBD1 | TGTGCCAGCAGCTTGGGGACAGGGGGGTTCGGCTCCTACAATGAGCAGTTCTTC | CASSLGTGGFGSYNEQFF
. | TRBJ1-2 | TRBV19 | . | TGTGCCAGTAGTACGGACAGTTTTGGAGGGGGGCTCTATGGCTACACCTTC | CASSTDSFGGGLYGYTF
. | TRBJ1-4 | TRBV11-2 | . | TGTGCCAGCAGTATAACAGGGTACACGGGTGAAAAACTGTTTTTT | CASSITGYTGEKLFF
. | TRBJ1-1 | TRBV18 | . | TGTGCCAGCTCACCAACAGCTGGGAACACTGAAGCTTTCTTT | CASSPTAGNTEAFF
. | TRBJ2-7 | TRBV18 | . | TGTGCCAGCTCACCACTGTTAGGCTCCCGATACTACGAGCAGTACTTC | CASSPLLGSRYYEQYF
. | TRBJ1-1 | TRBV18 | . | TGTGCCAGCTCACCAACGGTCGGGGGAACTGAAGCTTTCTTT | CASSPTVGGTEAFF
. | TRBJ1-2 | TRBV29-1 | . | TGCAGCGTTGCAGGGGCCGGCTATGGCTACACCTTC | CSVAGAGYGYTF
. | TRBJ2-7 | TRBV5-1 | . | TGCGCCAGCAGCTTGGGGGGGCCCCCCTACGAGCAGTACTTC | CASSLGGPPYEQYF
. | TRBJ2-5 | TRBV30 | TRBD1 | TGTGCCTGGGACTGGACAGGGTACGAGACCCAGTACTTC | CAWDWTGYETQYF
. | TRBJ2-2 | TRBV7-2 | . | TGTGCCAGCAGCGGCGGTGGGGTATTGAACACCGGGGAGCTGTTTTTT | CASSGGGVLNTGELFF
. | TRBJ2-1 | TRBV6-4 | TRBD2 | TGTGCCAGCAGTGTACTAGCGGGAGTTGATGAGCAGTTCTTC | CASSVLAGVDEQFF
once | TRBJ1-2 | TRBV19 | . | TGTGCCAGTAGTATGCCGACAGTCCACTTCTATGGCTACACCTTC | CASSMPTVHFYGYTF
. | TRBJ1-6 | TRBV4-1 | . | TGCGCCAGCAGCCAAGGGGTTTTGCTATCCTATAATTCACCCCTCCACTTT | CASSQGVLLSYNSPLHF
. | TRBJ2-2 | TRBV2 | TRBD2 | TGTGCCAGCAGAGGGGGACTAGCAAAAACCGGGGAGCTGTTTTTT | CASRGGLAKTGELFF
. | TRBJ2-1 | TRBV5-8 | TRBD1 | TGTGCCCCCCAGGGGGTTTGGGACAATGAGCAGTTCTTC | CAPQGVWDNEQFF
. | TRBJ1-5 | TRBV19 | . | TGTGCCAGTAGTATACGCGGGGAGTATGACAATCAGCCCCAGCATTTT | CASSIRGEYDNQPQHF
. | TRBJ2-7 | TRBV5-1 | . | TGCGCCAGCAGCTTGGCTGGCCCGCTGAACGAGCAGTACTTC | CASSLAGPLNEQYF
once | TRBJ1-2 | TRBV10-2 | . | TGCGCCAGCATGGTTAGGGAAGGGAACTATGGCTACACCTTC | CASMVREGNYGYTF
. | TRBJ2-7 | TRBV5-6 | . | TGTGCCAGCAGCTTGGACAGCTACGGGTCCTACGAGCAGTACTTC | CASSLDSYGSYEQYF
. | TRBJ1-6 | TRBV5-6 | . | TGTGCCAGCAGCCCCGAACAGGGTAGCTCCTATAATTCACCCCTCCACTTT | CASSPEQGSSYNSPLHF
. | TRBJ1-3 | TRBV9 | . | TGTGCCAGCAGTAGCGGGTCCGGAAACACCATATATTTT | CASSSGSGNTIYF
. | TRBJ2-3 | TRBV7-9 | . | TGTGCCACCCAACCCGGGACTTTCCTGGGTGATACGCAGTATTTT | CATQPGTFLGDTQYF
. | TRBJ2-7 | TRBV5-1 | . | TGCGCCAGCAGCTCTGACAGTACCTACGAGCAGTACTTC | CASSSDSTYEQYF
. | TRBJ2-7 | TRBV11-2 | . | TGTGCCAGCAGCGTGCACGGTGGCCAGAGCTACGAGCAGTACTTC | CASSVHGGQSYEQYF
. | TRBJ2-1 | TRBV21-1 | . | TGTGCCAGCAGCAAACCCTGGGGACTAGCGGGAGATGACTACAATGAGCAGTTCTTC | CASSKPWGLAGDDYNEQFF
. | TRBJ2-5 | TRBV7-2 | . | TGTGCCAGCAGCGAATTCGGCGGAGTCCAAGAGACCCAGTACTTC | CASSEFGGVQETQYF
. | TRBJ1-1 | TRBV10-3 | . | TGTGCCATCAGTGAGGGGGCACTGGGGGAAGCTTTCTTT | CAISEGALGEAFF
. | TRBJ1-4 | TRBV5-1 | . | TGCGCCAGCAGCCCAGGGGCGACAGCGGAGTGGGAAAAACTGTTTTTT | CASSPGATAEWEKLFF
. | TRBJ2-4 | TRBV28 | TRBD2 | TGTGCCAGCAGTTCAGGGACTAGCAAAAACATTCAGTACTTC | CASSSGTSKNIQYF
. | TRBJ2-5 | TRBV7-9 | TRBD1 | TGTGCCAGCAGCTTCCCGGGACAGCAAGAGACCCAGTACTTC | CASSFPGQQETQYF
. | TRBJ1-1 | TRBV18 | . | TGTGCCAGCTCCCGGGCGGTAGGGGTGAACACTGAAGCTTTCTTT | CASSRAVGVNTEAFF
. | TRBJ1-2 | TRBV24-1 | . | TGTGCCACCAGCCAAACAGGGCGCTCTGGCTACACCTTC | CATSQTGRSGYTF
. | TRBJ1-3 | TRBV12-5 | . | TGTGCTAGCGGGGATCACGGAAACACCATATATTTT | CASGDHGNTIYF
once | TRBJ1-5 | TRBV19 | . | TGTGCCAGTAGTATGGGCCTTTGGACAGTAGGGGGTCAGCCCCAGCATTTT | CASSMGLWTVGGQPQHF
. | TRBJ2-2 | TRBV27 | TRBD2 | TGTGCCAGCAGTTTAGCACTAGCGGGAGTCACCGGGGAGCTGTTTTTT | CASSLALAGVTGELFF